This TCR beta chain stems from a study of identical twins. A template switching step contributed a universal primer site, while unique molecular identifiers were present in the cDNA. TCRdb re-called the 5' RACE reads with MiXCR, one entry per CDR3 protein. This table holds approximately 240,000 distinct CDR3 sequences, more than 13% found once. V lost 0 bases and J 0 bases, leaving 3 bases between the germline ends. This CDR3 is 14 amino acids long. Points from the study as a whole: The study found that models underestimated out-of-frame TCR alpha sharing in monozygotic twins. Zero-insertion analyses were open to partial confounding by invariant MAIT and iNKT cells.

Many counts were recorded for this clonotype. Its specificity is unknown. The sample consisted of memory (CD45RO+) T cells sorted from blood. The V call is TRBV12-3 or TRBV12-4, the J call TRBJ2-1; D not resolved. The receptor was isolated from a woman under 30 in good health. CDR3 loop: CASSLASSYNEQFF. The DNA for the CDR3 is TGTGCCAGCAGTTTAGCGAGCTCCTACAATGAGCAGTTCTTC.